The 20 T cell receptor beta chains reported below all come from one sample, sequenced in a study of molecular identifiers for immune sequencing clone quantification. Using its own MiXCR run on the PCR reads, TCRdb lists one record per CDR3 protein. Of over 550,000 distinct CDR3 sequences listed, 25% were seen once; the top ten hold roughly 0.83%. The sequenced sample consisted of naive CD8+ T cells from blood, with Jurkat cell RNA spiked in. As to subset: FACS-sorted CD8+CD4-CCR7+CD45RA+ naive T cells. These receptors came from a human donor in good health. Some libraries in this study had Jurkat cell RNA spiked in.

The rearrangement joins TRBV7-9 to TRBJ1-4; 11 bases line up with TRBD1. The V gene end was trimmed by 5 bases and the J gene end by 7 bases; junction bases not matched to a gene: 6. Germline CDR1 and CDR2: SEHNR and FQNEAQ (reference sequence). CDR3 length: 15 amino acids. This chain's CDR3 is CASSPPGQGGEKLFF. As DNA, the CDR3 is TGTGCCAGCAGCCCTCCGGGACAGGGGGGTGAAAAACTGTTTTTT.

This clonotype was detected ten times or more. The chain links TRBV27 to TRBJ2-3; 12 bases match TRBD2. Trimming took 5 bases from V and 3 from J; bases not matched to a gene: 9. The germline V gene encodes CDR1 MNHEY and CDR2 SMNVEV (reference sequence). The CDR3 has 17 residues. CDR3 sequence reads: CASSPVLAGGPTDTQYF. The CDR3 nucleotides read TGTGCCAGCAGTCCGGTTCTAGCGGGAGGGCCAACAGATACGCAGTATTTT.

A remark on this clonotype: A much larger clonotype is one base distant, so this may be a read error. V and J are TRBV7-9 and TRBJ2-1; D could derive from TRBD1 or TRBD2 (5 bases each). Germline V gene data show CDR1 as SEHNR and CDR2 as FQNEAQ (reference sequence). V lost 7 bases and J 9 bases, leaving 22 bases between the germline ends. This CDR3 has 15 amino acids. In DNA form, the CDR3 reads TGTGCCAGCACCGCTAACAGGACTCTGTACGGTGAGCAGTTCTTC. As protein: CASTANRTLYGEQFF.

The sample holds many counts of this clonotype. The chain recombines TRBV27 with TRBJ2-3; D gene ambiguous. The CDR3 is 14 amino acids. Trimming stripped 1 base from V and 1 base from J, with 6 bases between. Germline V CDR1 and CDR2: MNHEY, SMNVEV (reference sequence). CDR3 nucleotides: TGTGCCAGCAGTTTATTGGGCGGCACAGATACGCAGTATTTT. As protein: CASSLLGGTDTQYF.

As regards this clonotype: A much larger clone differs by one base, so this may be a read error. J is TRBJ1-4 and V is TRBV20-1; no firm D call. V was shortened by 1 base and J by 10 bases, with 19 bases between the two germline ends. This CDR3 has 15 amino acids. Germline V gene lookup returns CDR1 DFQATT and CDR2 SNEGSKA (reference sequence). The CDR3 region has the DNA TGCAGTGCTAGAGCCGTAGGGATTCTGGGTGCAAAACTGTTTTTT. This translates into CSARAVGILGAKLFF.

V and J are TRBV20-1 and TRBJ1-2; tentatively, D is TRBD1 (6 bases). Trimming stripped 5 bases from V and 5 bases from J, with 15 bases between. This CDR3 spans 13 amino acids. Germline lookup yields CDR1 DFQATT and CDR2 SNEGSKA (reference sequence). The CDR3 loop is CSAQIRDIYGYTF. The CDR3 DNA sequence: TGCAGTGCTCAAATCCGGGACATTTATGGCTACACCTTC.

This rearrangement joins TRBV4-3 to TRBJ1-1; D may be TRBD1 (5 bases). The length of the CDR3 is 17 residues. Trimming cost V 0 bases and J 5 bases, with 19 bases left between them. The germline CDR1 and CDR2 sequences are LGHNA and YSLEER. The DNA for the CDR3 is TGCGCCAGCAGCCAAGATCAATATCAGTCAGGGATGACTGAAGCTTTCTTT. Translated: CASSQDQYQSGMTEAFF.

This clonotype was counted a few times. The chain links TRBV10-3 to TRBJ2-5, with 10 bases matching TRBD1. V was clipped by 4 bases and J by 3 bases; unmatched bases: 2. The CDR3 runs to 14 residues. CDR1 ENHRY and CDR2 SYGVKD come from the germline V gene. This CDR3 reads CAISGGQGEETQYF. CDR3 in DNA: TGTGCCATCAGTGGTGGACAGGGGGAAGAGACCCAGTACTTC.

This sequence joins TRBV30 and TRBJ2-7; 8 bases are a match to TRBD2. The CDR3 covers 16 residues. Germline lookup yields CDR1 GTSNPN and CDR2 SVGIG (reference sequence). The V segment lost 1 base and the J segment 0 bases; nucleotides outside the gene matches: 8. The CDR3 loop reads CAWSDGRGGSSYEQYF. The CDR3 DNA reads TGTGCCTGGAGTGATGGTCGGGGGGGAAGCTCCTACGAGCAGTACTTC.

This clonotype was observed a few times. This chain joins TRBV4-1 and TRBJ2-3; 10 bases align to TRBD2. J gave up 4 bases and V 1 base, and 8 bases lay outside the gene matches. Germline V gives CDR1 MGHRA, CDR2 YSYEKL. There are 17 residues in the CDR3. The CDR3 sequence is CASSQGVLAGEADTQYF. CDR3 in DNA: TGCGCCAGCAGCCAAGGAGTCCTAGCGGGAGAGGCAGATACGCAGTATTTT.

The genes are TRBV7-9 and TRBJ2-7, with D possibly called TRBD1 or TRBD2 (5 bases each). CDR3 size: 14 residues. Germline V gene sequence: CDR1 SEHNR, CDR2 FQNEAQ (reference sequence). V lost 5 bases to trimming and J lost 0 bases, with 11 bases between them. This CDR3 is CASSRDGDSYEQYF. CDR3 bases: TGTGCCAGCAGCCGGGACGGGGACTCCTACGAGCAGTACTTC.

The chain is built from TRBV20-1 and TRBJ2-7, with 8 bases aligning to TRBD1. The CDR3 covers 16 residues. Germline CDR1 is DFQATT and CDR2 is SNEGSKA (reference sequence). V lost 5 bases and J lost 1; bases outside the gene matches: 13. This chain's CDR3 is CSAQDRDAPRSYEQYF. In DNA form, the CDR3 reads TGCAGTGCTCAGGACAGGGACGCCCCCCGATCCTACGAGCAGTACTTC.

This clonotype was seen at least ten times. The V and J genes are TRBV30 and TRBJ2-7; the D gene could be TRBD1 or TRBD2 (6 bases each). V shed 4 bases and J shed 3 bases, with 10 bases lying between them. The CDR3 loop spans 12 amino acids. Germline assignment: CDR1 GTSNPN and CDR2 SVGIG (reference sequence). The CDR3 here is CAWTRGVYEQYF. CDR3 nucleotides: TGTGCCTGGACTAGGGGGGTCTACGAGCAGTACTTC.

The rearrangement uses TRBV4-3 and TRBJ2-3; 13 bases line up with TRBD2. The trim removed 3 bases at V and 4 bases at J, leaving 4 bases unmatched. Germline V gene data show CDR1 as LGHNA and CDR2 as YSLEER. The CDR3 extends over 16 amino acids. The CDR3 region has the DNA TGCGCCAGCAGCCAGACTAGCGGGAGGTCGGCAGATACGCAGTATTTT. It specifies CASSQTSGRSADTQYF.

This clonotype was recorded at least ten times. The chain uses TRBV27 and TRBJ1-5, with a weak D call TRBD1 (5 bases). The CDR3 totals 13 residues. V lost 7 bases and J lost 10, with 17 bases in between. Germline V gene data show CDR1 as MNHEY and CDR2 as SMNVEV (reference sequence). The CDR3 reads CASTNRQGYPQHF. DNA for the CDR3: TGTGCCAGCACGAATCGGCAGGGATATCCCCAGCATTTT.

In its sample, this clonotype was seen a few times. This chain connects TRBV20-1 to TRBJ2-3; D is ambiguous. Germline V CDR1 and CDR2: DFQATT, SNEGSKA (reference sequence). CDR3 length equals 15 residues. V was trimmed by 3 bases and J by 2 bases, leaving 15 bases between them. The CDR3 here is CSASSPRLLTDTQYF. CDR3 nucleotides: TGCAGTGCTAGCTCCCCCCGTCTCCTCACAGATACGCAGTATTTT.

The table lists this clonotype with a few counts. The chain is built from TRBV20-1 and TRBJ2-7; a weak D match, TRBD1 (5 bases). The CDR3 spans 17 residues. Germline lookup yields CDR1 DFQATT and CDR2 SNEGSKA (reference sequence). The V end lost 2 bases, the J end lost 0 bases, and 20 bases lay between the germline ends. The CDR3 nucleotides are TGCAGTGCTAGACCGGCAGGGCCCAGGGTTTTCTCCTACGAGCAGTACTTC. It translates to CSARPAGPRVFSYEQYF.

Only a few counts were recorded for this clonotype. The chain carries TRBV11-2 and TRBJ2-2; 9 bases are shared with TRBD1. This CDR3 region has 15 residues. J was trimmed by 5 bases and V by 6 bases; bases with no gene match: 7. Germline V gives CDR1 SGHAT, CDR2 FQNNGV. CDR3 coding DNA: TGTGCCAGCAGTTTTTGGGACAGGGCGACCGGGGAGCTGTTTTTT. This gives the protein CASSFWDRATGELFF.

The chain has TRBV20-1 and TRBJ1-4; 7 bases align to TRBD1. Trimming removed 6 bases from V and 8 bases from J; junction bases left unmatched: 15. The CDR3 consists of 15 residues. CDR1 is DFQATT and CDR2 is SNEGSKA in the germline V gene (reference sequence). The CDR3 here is CSAKVDRVVSEKLFF. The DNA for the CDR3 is TGCAGTGCAAAAGTCGACAGGGTGGTTAGCGAAAAACTGTTTTTT.

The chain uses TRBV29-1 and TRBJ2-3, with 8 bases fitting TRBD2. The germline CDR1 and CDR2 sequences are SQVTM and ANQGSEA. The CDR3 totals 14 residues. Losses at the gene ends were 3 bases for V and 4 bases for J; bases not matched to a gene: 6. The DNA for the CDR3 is TGCAGCGTTGACCCTAGCGGGTTTGCAGATACGCAGTATTTT. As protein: CSVDPSGFADTQYF.